One and the same sample provided the 5 T cell receptor beta chains below, sequenced in a study of blood T cell repertoires in COVID-19. The data were produced by immunoSEQ multiplex PCR, yet TCRdb's version contains in-frame clones alone and is incomplete. The sample has about 98,000 clones; approximately 90% are singletons. Sequences were obtained from peripheral blood. The receptor set was obtained from a man aged 65 to 85 with acute or convalescent COVID-19.

This rearrangement joins TRBV11-1 to TRBJ2-1, with a weak D call TRBD1 (6 bases). Trimming cost V 5 bases and J 9 bases, with 14 bases left between them. In germline, CDR1 is SGHAT, CDR2 FQDESV (reference sequence). This CDR3 comprises 13 residues. CDR3 sequence (DNA): TGTGCCAGCAGCCCCGGCCGAGGGGGTGAGCAGTTCTTC. Translating it yields CASSPGRGGEQFF.

This chain uses TRBV2 with TRBJ2-3; 7 nucleotides line up with TRBD2. The CDR3 has 15 amino acids. Germline V gene data show CDR1 as SNHLY and CDR2 as FYNNEI. V dropped 4 bases and J dropped 2; count of bases not matched to a gene: 6. This CDR3 is CASSVWGGFTDTQYF. CDR3 bases: TGTGCCAGCAGTGTCTGGGGGGGATTCACAGATACGCAGTATTTT.

CDR3 DNA: TGTGCCAGCAGTTTAGCGCGGGGACCTGAAGCTTTCTTT. Its translation is CASSLARGPEAFF. J is TRBJ1-1 and V is TRBV12-3 or TRBV12-4, with a tentative D call TRBD1 (5 bases). The CDR3 runs to 13 residues. The V and J ends lost 0 bases and 6 bases respectively, with 8 bases between them.

The CDR3 coding sequence is TGTGCCAGCAGCTCAGGCTTAGCCAAAAACATTCAGTACTTC. Translated: CASSSGLAKNIQYF. The J gene is TRBJ2-4, the V gene TRBV7-9; no firm D call. CDR3 length: 14 amino acids. CDR1 SEHNR and CDR2 FQNEAQ come from the germline V gene (reference sequence). V dropped 4 bases and J dropped 0 bases, with 7 bases sitting between them. Together with reference TRBV7-9 and TRBJ2-4, the CDR3 gives the full variable domain: DTGVSQNPRHKITKRGQNVTFRCDPISEHNRLYWYRQTLGQGPEFLTYFQNEAQLEKSRLLSDRFSAERPKGSFSTLEIQRTEQGDSAMYLCASSSGLAKNIQYFGAGTRLSVL.

The J gene is TRBJ1-4, the V gene TRBV11-2; tentative D call: TRBD1 (5 bases). The length of the CDR3 is 14 residues. From germline, CDR1 is SGHAT and CDR2 FQNNGV. V was clipped by 5 bases and J by 7 bases, with 14 bases between them. The CDR3 bases are TGTGCCAGCAGCACCCGGGGGGTGGGTGAAAAACTGTTTTTT. It is translated as CASSTRGVGEKLFF. Looking up the rest from reference TRBV11-2 and TRBJ1-4 gives the full variable domain: EAGVAQSPRYKIIEKRQSVAFWCNPISGHATLYWYQQILGQGPKLLIQFQNNGVVDDSQLPKDRFSAERLKGVDSTLKIQPAKLEDSAVYLCASSTRGVGEKLFFGSGTQLSVL.